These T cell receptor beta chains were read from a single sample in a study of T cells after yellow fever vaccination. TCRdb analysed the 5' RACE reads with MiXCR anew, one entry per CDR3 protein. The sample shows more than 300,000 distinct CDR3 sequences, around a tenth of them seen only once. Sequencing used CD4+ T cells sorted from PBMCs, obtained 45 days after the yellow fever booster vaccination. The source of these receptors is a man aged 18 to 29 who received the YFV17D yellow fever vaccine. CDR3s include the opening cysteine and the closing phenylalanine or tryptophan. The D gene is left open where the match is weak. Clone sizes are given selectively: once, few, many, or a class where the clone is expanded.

CDR3 protein: CASSPGIGTTTDTQYF; CDR3 DNA: TGTGCCAGCAGCCCCGGCATAGGGACTACCACAGATACGCAGTATTTT; V gene: TRBV7-9; clone size: -; J gene: TRBJ2-3; D gene: TRBD2
CDR3 protein: CASSSSNTEAFF; CDR3 DNA: TGCGCCAGCAGCTCGTCGAACACTGAAGCTTTCTTT; V gene: TRBV5-1; clone size: -; J gene: TRBJ1-1; D gene: -
CDR3 protein: CASSSPGQGVNEQYF; CDR3 DNA: TGTGCCAGCAGTTCCCCGGGACAGGGCGTGAACGAGCAGTACTTC; V gene: TRBV6-5; clone size: few; J gene: TRBJ2-7; D gene: TRBD1
CDR3 protein: CASKNRGSYEQYF; CDR3 DNA: TGTGCCAGCAAAAACAGGGGATCCTACGAGCAGTACTTC; V gene: TRBV28; clone size: few; J gene: TRBJ2-7; D gene: TRBD1
CDR3 protein: CSASDYGQGGRRQPQHF; CDR3 DNA: TGCAGTGCTAGTGATTACGGACAGGGAGGTCGGAGGCAGCCCCAGCATTTT; V gene: TRBV20-1; clone size: few; J gene: TRBJ1-5; D gene: TRBD1
CDR3 protein: CATSGPISTDTQYF; CDR3 DNA: TGTGCCACCTCTGGTCCAATCAGCACAGATACGCAGTATTTT; V gene: TRBV10-3; clone size: few; J gene: TRBJ2-3; D gene: -
CDR3 protein: CSARERKGQQLFYGYTF; CDR3 DNA: TGCAGTGCTAGAGAAAGAAAAGGGCAGCAACTCTTCTATGGCTACACCTTC; V gene: TRBV20-1; clone size: few; J gene: TRBJ1-2; D gene: -
CDR3 protein: CASRFRDREHQPQHF; CDR3 DNA: TGTGCAAGTCGCTTTAGGGACAGGGAACATCAGCCCCAGCATTTT; V gene: TRBV12-2; clone size: -; J gene: TRBJ1-5; D gene: -
CDR3 protein: CASSLGLAGQDTQYF; CDR3 DNA: TGTGCCAGCAGCTTAGGACTAGCGGGGCAAGATACGCAGTATTTT; V gene: TRBV5-6; clone size: few; J gene: TRBJ2-3; D gene: TRBD2
CDR3 protein: CASSSWTGQNEQFF; CDR3 DNA: TGTGCCAGCAGCTCATGGACAGGGCAGAATGAGCAGTTCTTC; V gene: TRBV7-2; clone size: -; J gene: TRBJ2-1; D gene: TRBD1
CDR3 protein: CSAPGGVAYEQYF; CDR3 DNA: TGCAGTGCCCCCGGAGGGGTTGCCTACGAGCAGTACTTC; V gene: TRBV20-1; clone size: few; J gene: TRBJ2-7; D gene: -
CDR3 protein: CASSWGLGANVLTF; CDR3 DNA: TGTGCCAGCAGTTGGGGGCTCGGGGCCAACGTCCTGACTTTC; V gene: TRBV6-5; clone size: -; J gene: TRBJ2-6; D gene: -
CDR3 protein: CASSPGQGREKLFF; CDR3 DNA: TGTGCCAGCAGCCCGGGACAGGGTCGAGAAAAACTGTTTTTT; V gene: TRBV12-3/TRBV12-4; clone size: many; J gene: TRBJ1-4; D gene: TRBD1
CDR3 protein: CASSLEQTNEKLFF; CDR3 DNA: TGCGCCAGCAGCTTGGAACAGACAAATGAAAAACTGTTTTTT; V gene: TRBV5-1; clone size: -; J gene: TRBJ1-4; D gene: -
CDR3 protein: CASSQERGAGNNVLTF; CDR3 DNA: TGCGCCAGCAGCCAAGAAAGGGGCGCTGGGAACAACGTCCTGACTTTC; V gene: TRBV4-3; clone size: -; J gene: TRBJ2-6; D gene: -
CDR3 protein: CASSLYWGQGMNTEAFF; CDR3 DNA: TGTGCCAGCAGTTTATACTGGGGCCAGGGTATGAACACTGAAGCTTTCTTT; V gene: TRBV28; clone size: -; J gene: TRBJ1-1; D gene: -
CDR3 protein: CASSKRGPGANVLTF; CDR3 DNA: TGTGCCAGCAGCAAGAGGGGCCCTGGGGCCAACGTCCTGACTTTC; V gene: TRBV5-5; clone size: -; J gene: TRBJ2-6; D gene: -
CDR3 protein: CASSLIRYEQYF; CDR3 DNA: TGTGCCAGCAGCTTAATCCGGTACGAGCAGTACTTC; V gene: TRBV7-3; clone size: few; J gene: TRBJ2-7; D gene: -
CDR3 protein: CASRGQQNTEAFF; CDR3 DNA: TGTGCCAGCAGGGGACAGCAGAACACTGAAGCTTTCTTT; V gene: TRBV6-1; clone size: few; J gene: TRBJ1-1; D gene: TRBD1
CDR3 protein: CASSPRPGQGETQYF; CDR3 DNA: TGTGCCAGCAGCCCCAGACCGGGACAGGGGGAGACCCAGTACTTC; V gene: TRBV7-8; clone size: few; J gene: TRBJ2-5; D gene: TRBD1
CDR3 protein: CASSQTQRNEQFF; CDR3 DNA: TGTGCCAGCAGTCAAACCCAACGGAATGAGCAGTTCTTC; V gene: TRBV11-3; clone size: few; J gene: TRBJ2-1; D gene: -
CDR3 protein: CASSPHGGGRDGELFF; CDR3 DNA: TGTGCCAGCAGTCCCCATGGGGGGGGGCGTGACGGGGAGCTGTTTTTT; V gene: TRBV6-5; clone size: -; J gene: TRBJ2-2; D gene: -
CDR3 protein: CASSQGGTGLWQYF; CDR3 DNA: TGTGCCAGCAGCCAAGGGGGAACAGGGCTTTGGCAGTACTTC; V gene: TRBV14; clone size: -; J gene: TRBJ2-7; D gene: -
CDR3 protein: CSARDPLAGGQETQYF; CDR3 DNA: TGCAGTGCTAGAGATCCACTAGCGGGGGGACAAGAGACCCAGTACTTC; V gene: TRBV20-1; clone size: -; J gene: TRBJ2-5; D gene: TRBD2
CDR3 protein: CASSSLSGTGSYEQYF; CDR3 DNA: TGCGCCAGCAGCTCATTATCCGGGACAGGCTCCTACGAGCAGTACTTC; V gene: TRBV5-1; clone size: many; J gene: TRBJ2-7; D gene: TRBD1
CDR3 protein: CASSFTRAAGYTF; CDR3 DNA: TGTGCCAGCAGCTTCACCAGGGCTGCCGGCTACACCTTC; V gene: TRBV5-4; clone size: -; J gene: TRBJ1-2; D gene: -
CDR3 protein: CASSFVTSGGLNQETQYF; CDR3 DNA: TGTGCCAGCAGCTTCGTTACTAGCGGGGGACTAAACCAAGAGACCCAGTACTTC; V gene: TRBV5-5; clone size: few; J gene: TRBJ2-5; D gene: TRBD2
CDR3 protein: CASSSPLVNEQFF; CDR3 DNA: TGTGCCAGCAGTTCGCCCCTGGTGAATGAGCAGTTCTTC; V gene: TRBV6-5; clone size: few; J gene: TRBJ2-1; D gene: -
CDR3 protein: CSARGTGPETQYF; CDR3 DNA: TGCAGTGCTCGCGGGACAGGGCCGGAGACCCAGTACTTC; V gene: TRBV20-1; clone size: few; J gene: TRBJ2-5; D gene: TRBD1
CDR3 protein: CASSPTSERSYEQYF; CDR3 DNA: TGTGCCAGCAGCCCGACTTCGGAAAGGTCCTACGAGCAGTACTTC; V gene: TRBV7-2; clone size: -; J gene: TRBJ2-7; D gene: -
CDR3 protein: CASSVAGGPSINEQFF; CDR3 DNA: TGTGCCAGCAGCGTAGCGGGGGGGCCGTCGATAAATGAGCAGTTCTTC; V gene: TRBV9; clone size: few; J gene: TRBJ2-1; D gene: TRBD2
CDR3 protein: CASSLGGDRQETQYF; CDR3 DNA: TGTGCCAGCAGCTTAGGAGGGGACCGCCAAGAGACCCAGTACTTC; V gene: TRBV11-3; clone size: -; J gene: TRBJ2-5; D gene: -
CDR3 protein: CASSLEGDAAQYF; CDR3 DNA: TGTGCCAGCAGCTTAGAGGGCGATGCGGCGCAGTATTTT; V gene: TRBV11-2; clone size: few; J gene: TRBJ2-3; D gene: -
CDR3 protein: CASSLGGAGSSYNEQFF; CDR3 DNA: TGTGCCAGCAGCTTAGGGGGAGCGGGGAGCTCCTACAATGAGCAGTTCTTC; V gene: TRBV7-8; clone size: few; J gene: TRBJ2-1; D gene: TRBD2
CDR3 protein: CASRAGGDADTQYF; CDR3 DNA: TGCGCCAGCAGAGCGGGGGGCGACGCAGATACGCAGTATTTT; V gene: TRBV10-1; clone size: few; J gene: TRBJ2-3; D gene: TRBD2
CDR3 protein: CASSPRGALPYEQYF; CDR3 DNA: TGTGCCAGCAGCCCACGGGGGGCCCTACCCTACGAGCAGTACTTC; V gene: TRBV12-3/TRBV12-4; clone size: -; J gene: TRBJ2-7; D gene: -
CDR3 protein: CSAPRGQMNTEAFF; CDR3 DNA: TGCAGTGCTCCCAGGGGGCAGATGAACACTGAAGCTTTCTTT; V gene: TRBV20-1; clone size: few; J gene: TRBJ1-1; D gene: TRBD1
CDR3 protein: CASSLVQQGTEAFF; CDR3 DNA: TGTGCCAGCAGCTTAGTCCAACAGGGGACTGAAGCTTTCTTT; V gene: TRBV7-9; clone size: few; J gene: TRBJ1-1; D gene: TRBD1
CDR3 protein: CASRPTGGIGYEQYF; CDR3 DNA: TGTGCCAGCAGGCCAACAGGGGGCATAGGTTACGAGCAGTACTTC; V gene: TRBV6-2/TRBV6-3; clone size: few; J gene: TRBJ2-7; D gene: TRBD1
CDR3 protein: CASSLMGTNEQYF; CDR3 DNA: TGCGCCAGCAGCTTGATGGGGACGAACGAGCAGTACTTC; V gene: TRBV5-1; clone size: few; J gene: TRBJ2-7; D gene: -
CDR3 protein: CASSKGRAGAFF; CDR3 DNA: TGTGCCAGCAGCAAAGGAAGAGCGGGAGCTTTCTTT; V gene: TRBV21-1; clone size: few; J gene: TRBJ1-1; D gene: -
CDR3 protein: CASSHGLARNTGELFF; CDR3 DNA: TGTGCCAGCAGTCATGGACTAGCGCGTAACACCGGGGAGCTGTTTTTT; V gene: TRBV6-2/TRBV6-3; clone size: -; J gene: TRBJ2-2; D gene: TRBD2
CDR3 protein: CASSYSYVRGGSNTGELFF; CDR3 DNA: TGTGCCAGCAGTTACTCCTATGTGCGGGGGGGCAGTAACACCGGGGAGCTGTTTTTT; V gene: TRBV6-5; clone size: few; J gene: TRBJ2-2; D gene: TRBD2
CDR3 protein: CASSPPPGRTQYF; CDR3 DNA: TGTGCCAGCAGCCCTCCTCCGGGACGGACGCAGTATTTT; V gene: TRBV9; clone size: many; J gene: TRBJ2-3; D gene: -
CDR3 protein: CASSWSVSGAYEQYF; CDR3 DNA: TGTGCCAGCAGCTGGTCGGTTAGCGGGGCATACGAGCAGTACTTC; V gene: TRBV5-5; clone size: -; J gene: TRBJ2-7; D gene: TRBD2
CDR3 protein: CASSLPRGRADTQYF; CDR3 DNA: TGTGCCAGCAGCCTCCCCAGGGGTAGGGCAGATACGCAGTATTTT; V gene: TRBV3-1; clone size: many; J gene: TRBJ2-3; D gene: -
CDR3 protein: CASAPYPGDQETQYF; CDR3 DNA: TGCGCCAGCGCGCCATACCCTGGGGACCAAGAGACCCAGTACTTC; V gene: TRBV5-1; clone size: few; J gene: TRBJ2-5; D gene: -
CDR3 protein: CASSNRGTSADTQYF; CDR3 DNA: TGCGCCAGCAGCAATAGGGGGACGTCTGCAGATACGCAGTATTTT; V gene: TRBV4-3; clone size: many; J gene: TRBJ2-3; D gene: -
CDR3 protein: CASSLYESGIYGYTF; CDR3 DNA: TGTGCCAGCAGCTTATACGAGTCGGGGATCTATGGCTACACCTTC; V gene: TRBV7-2; clone size: -; J gene: TRBJ1-2; D gene: -
CDR3 protein: CASRTTHNEQFF; CDR3 DNA: TGTGCCAGCAGAACTACTCATAATGAGCAGTTCTTC; V gene: TRBV27; clone size: -; J gene: TRBJ2-1; D gene: -
CDR3 protein: CASSRDRGSEPQHF; CDR3 DNA: TGTGCCAGCAGTCGGGACAGGGGGTCAGAGCCCCAGCATTTT; V gene: TRBV2; clone size: few; J gene: TRBJ1-5; D gene: TRBD1
CDR3 protein: CASSAKLSPRAYNEQFF; CDR3 DNA: TGTGCCAGCAGCGCCAAACTCAGTCCCCGGGCGTACAATGAGCAGTTCTTC; V gene: TRBV7-3; clone size: few; J gene: TRBJ2-1; D gene: -
CDR3 protein: CASSYNGGRGADTQYF; CDR3 DNA: TGTGCCAGCAGTTATAACGGGGGGCGGGGGGCAGATACGCAGTATTTT; V gene: TRBV6-5; clone size: many; J gene: TRBJ2-3; D gene: TRBD2
CDR3 protein: CSARDLLRGGKETQYF; CDR3 DNA: TGCAGTGCTAGAGATCTTCTGCGGGGGGGCAAGGAGACCCAGTACTTC; V gene: TRBV20-1; clone size: -; J gene: TRBJ2-5; D gene: TRBD2
CDR3 protein: CASSLEDLETQYF; CDR3 DNA: TGTGCCAGCAGCTTAGAGGATTTAGAGACCCAGTACTTC; V gene: TRBV7-2; clone size: -; J gene: TRBJ2-5; D gene: -
CDR3 protein: CASSEPGQTTNYGYTF; CDR3 DNA: TGTGCCAGCAGTGAACCGGGACAGACTACTAACTATGGCTACACCTTC; V gene: TRBV25-1; clone size: -; J gene: TRBJ1-2; D gene: TRBD1
CDR3 protein: CASSSTDRYNEQFF; CDR3 DNA: TGTGCCAGCAGCTCGACCGACAGATACAATGAGCAGTTCTTC; V gene: TRBV7-8; clone size: many; J gene: TRBJ2-1; D gene: -